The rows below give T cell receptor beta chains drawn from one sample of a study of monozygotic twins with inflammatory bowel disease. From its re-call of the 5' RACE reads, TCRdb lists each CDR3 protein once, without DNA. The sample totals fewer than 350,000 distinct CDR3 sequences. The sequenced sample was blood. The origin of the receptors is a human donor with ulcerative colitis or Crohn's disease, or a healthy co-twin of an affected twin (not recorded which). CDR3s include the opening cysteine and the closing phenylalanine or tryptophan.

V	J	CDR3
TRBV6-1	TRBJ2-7	CASSQGDRSYEQYF
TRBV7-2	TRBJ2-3	CASSAQLAGGRDTQYF
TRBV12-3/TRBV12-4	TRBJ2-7	CASSFAGGAYEQYF
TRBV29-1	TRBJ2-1	CSVSPWRELQREQFF
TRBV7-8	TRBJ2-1	CASSSSGGAPNEQFF
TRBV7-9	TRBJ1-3	CASSLMSGSRSGNTIYF
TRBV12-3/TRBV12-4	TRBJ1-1	CASSAQGVGTEAFF
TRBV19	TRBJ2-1	CASYGGARNEQFF
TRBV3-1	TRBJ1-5	CASSQDYTPNQPQHF
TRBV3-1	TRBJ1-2	CASSQRDLAYGYTF
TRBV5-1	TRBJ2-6	CASSLGSGGANVLTF
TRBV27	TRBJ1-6	CASSLSLPGGAFGNSPLHF
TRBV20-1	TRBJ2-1	CSAKTGPIYNEQFF
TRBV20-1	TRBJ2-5	CSAPTGRETQYF
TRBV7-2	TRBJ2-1	CASSRYFDNEQFF
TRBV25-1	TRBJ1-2	CASSGAGQGAYYGYTF
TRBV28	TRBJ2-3	CASSPTLGLHDTDTQYF
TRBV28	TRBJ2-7	CASSSPGTRFDEQYF
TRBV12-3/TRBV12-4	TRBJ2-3	CASSRLAGGLATDTQYF
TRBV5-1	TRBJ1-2	CASSGMTGQVYGYTF
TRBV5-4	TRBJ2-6	CASSLGTLFSGANVLTF
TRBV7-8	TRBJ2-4	CASSLEDIQYF
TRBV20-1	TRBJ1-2	CSARFEKGKENYGYTF
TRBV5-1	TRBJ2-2	CASSLRGVGELFF
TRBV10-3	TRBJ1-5	CAISEGGSHQPQHF
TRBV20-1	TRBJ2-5	CSAREGGRVETQYF